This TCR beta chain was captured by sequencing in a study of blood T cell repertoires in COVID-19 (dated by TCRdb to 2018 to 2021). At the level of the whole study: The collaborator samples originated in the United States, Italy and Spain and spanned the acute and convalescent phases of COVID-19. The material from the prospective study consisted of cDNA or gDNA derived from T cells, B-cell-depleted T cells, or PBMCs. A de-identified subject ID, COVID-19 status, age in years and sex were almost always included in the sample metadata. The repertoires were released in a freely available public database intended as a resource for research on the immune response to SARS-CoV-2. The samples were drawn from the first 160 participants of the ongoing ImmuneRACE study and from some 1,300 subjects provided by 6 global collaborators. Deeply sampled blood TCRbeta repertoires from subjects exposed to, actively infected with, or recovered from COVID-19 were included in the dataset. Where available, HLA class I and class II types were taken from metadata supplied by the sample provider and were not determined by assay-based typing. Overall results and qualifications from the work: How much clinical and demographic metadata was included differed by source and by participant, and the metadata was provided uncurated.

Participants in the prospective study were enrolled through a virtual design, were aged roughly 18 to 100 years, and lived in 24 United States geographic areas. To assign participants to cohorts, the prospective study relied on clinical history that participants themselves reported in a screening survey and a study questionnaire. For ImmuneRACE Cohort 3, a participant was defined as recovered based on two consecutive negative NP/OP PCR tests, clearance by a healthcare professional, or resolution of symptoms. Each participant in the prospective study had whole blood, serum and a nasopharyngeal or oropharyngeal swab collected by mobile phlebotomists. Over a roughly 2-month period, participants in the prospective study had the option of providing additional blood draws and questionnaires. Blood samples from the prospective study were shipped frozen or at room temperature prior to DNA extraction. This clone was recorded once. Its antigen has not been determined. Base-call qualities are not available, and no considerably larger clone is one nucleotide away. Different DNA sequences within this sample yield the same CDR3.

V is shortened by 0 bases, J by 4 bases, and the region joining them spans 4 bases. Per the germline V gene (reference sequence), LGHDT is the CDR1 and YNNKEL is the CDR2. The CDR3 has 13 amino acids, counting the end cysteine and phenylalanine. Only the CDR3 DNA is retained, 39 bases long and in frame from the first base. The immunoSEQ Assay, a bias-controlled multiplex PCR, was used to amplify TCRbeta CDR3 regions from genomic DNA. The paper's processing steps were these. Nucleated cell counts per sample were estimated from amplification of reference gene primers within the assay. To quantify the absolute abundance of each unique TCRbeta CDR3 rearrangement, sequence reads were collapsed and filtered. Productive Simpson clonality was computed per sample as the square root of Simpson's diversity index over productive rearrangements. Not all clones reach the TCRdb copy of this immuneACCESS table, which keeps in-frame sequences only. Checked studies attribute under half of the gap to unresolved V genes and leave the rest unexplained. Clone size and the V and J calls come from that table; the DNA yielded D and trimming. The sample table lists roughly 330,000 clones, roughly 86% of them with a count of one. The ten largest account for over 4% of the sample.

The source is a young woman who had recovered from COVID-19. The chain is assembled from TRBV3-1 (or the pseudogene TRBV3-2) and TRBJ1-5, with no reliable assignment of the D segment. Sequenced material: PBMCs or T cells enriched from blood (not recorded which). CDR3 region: CASSQDLNQPQHF. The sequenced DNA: TGTGCCAGCAGCCAAGATCTAAATCAGCCCCAGCATTTT.